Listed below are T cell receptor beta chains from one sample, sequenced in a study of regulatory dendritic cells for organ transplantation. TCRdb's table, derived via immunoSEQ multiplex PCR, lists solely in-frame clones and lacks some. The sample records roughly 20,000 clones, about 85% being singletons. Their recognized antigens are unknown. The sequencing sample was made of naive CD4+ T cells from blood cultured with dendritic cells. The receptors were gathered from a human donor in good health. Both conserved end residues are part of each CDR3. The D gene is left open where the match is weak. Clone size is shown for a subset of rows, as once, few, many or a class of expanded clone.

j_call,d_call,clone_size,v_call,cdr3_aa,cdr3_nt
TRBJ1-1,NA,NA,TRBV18,CASSRGVNTEAFF,TGTGCCAGCTCACGGGGGGTGAACACTGAAGCTTTCTTT
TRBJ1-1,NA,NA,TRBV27,CASSLSEEQPAFF,TGTGCCAGCAGTTTATCCGAGGAACAACCGGCTTTCTTT
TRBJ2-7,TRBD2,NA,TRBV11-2,CASSLASGGAGHEQYF,TGTGCCAGCAGCTTGGCTAGCGGGGGGGCCGGGCACGAGCAGTACTTC
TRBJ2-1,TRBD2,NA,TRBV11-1,CASSPGLERGQFF,TGTGCCAGCAGCCCCGGACTAGAACGGGGGCAGTTCTTC
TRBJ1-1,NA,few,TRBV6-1,CASSEVVRQREAFF,TGTGCCAGCAGTGAAGTTGTTAGACAGCGGGAAGCTTTCTTT
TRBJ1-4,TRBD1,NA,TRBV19,CASKPGQGYEKLFF,TGTGCCAGCAAACCGGGACAGGGGTATGAAAAACTGTTTTTT
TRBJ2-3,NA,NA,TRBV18,CASSPGRDTQYF,TGTGCCAGCTCACCAGGTCGGGATACGCAGTATTTT
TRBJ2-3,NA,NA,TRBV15,CATSNPLRGITDTQYF,TGTGCCACCAGCAACCCCTTAAGGGGGATCACAGATACGCAGTATTTT
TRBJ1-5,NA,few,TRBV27,CASSSDSDRPQHF,TGTGCCAGCAGTTCGGACAGCGATCGGCCCCAGCATTTT
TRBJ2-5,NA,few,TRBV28,CASRALQETQYF,TGTGCCAGCAGAGCCCTTCAAGAGACCCAGTACTTC
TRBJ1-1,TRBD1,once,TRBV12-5,CASGPSGQGVAFF,TGTGCTAGTGGTCCCTCCGGACAGGGGGTAGCTTTCTTT
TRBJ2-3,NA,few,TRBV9,CASSPYGDETDTQYF,TGTGCCAGCAGCCCTTACGGGGATGAGACAGATACGCAGTATTTT
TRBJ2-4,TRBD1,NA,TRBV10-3,CATGDRGLAKNIQYF,TGTGCCACAGGGGACAGGGGCCTAGCCAAAAACATTCAGTACTTC
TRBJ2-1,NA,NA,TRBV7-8,CASSLGPYNEQFF,TGTGCCAGCAGCTTAGGACCCTACAATGAGCAGTTCTTC
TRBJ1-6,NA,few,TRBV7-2,CASSLGAVNYNSPLHF,TGTGCCAGCAGCTTAGGAGCAGTGAACTATAATTCACCCCTCCACTTT
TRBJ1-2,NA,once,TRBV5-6,CASSLVNGPTYGYTF,TGTGCCAGCAGCTTGGTTAACGGACCTACATATGGCTACACCTTC
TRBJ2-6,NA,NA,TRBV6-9,CASSYSEKGSSGANVLTF,TGTGCCAGCAGTTATTCGGAGAAGGGATCGAGTGGGGCCAACGTCCTGACTTTC
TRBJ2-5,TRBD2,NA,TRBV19,CASSAQAAGEETQYF,TGTGCCAGTAGTGCCCAGGCTGCGGGGGAAGAGACCCAGTACTTC
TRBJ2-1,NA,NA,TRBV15,CATSPGGNSYNEQFF,TGTGCCACCAGCCCCGGCGGGAACTCCTACAATGAGCAGTTCTTC
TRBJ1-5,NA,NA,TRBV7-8,CASSLGDTSGNQPQHF,TGTGCCAGCAGCTTGGGGGACACCTCGGGCAATCAGCCCCAGCATTTT
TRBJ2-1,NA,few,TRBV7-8,CASSLSGLSYNEQFF,TGTGCCAGCAGCTTATCAGGACTCTCCTACAATGAGCAGTTCTTC
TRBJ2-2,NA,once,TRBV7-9,CASSLGIGSSTGELFF,TGTGCCAGCAGCTTAGGTATTGGGTCGTCCACCGGGGAGCTGTTTTTT
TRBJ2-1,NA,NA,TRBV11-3,CASRGASNEQFF,TGTGCCAGCCGCGGGGCTAGCAATGAGCAGTTCTTC
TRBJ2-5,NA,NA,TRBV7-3,CASSPLGSREETQYF,TGTGCCAGCAGCCCGTTGGGGTCGCGCGAAGAGACCCAGTACTTC
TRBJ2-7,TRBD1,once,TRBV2,CASSGGIDRESSYEQYF,TGTGCCAGCAGTGGGGGAATAGACAGGGAGTCGTCCTACGAGCAGTACTTC
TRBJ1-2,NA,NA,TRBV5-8,CASSLLLGVSGYTF,TGTGCCAGCAGCTTGTTGTTGGGGGTTAGTGGCTACACCTTC
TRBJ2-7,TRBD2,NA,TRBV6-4,CASSKLGTSGSSHEQYF,TGTGCCAGCAGCAAGCTTGGGACTAGCGGGAGCAGCCACGAGCAGTACTTC
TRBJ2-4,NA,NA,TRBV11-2,CASSQPGTAKNIQYF,TGTGCCAGCAGCCAACCCGGGACAGCCAAAAACATTCAGTACTTC
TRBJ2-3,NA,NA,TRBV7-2,CASSLGRSGTDTQYF,TGTGCCAGCAGCTTAGGGCGGAGCGGCACAGATACGCAGTATTTT
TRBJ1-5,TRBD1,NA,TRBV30,CAWSVGQNQPQHF,TGTGCCTGGAGTGTGGGACAGAATCAGCCCCAGCATTTT
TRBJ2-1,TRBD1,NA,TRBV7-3,CASSPDRGEQFF,TGTGCCAGCAGCCCCGACAGGGGAGAGCAGTTCTTC
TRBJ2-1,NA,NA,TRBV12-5,CASGFSVGEQFF,TGTGCTAGTGGTTTCTCAGTGGGCGAGCAGTTCTTC
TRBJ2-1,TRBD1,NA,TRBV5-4,CASSLPGQGARYEQFF,TGTGCCAGCAGCTTGCCGGGACAGGGGGCGCGGTATGAGCAGTTCTTC
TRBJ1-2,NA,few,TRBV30,CAWRGDILNYGYTF,TGTGCCTGGAGGGGGGACATCCTGAACTATGGCTACACCTTC
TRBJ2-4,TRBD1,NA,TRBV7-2,CASSGRQGGGIQYF,TGTGCCAGCAGCGGAAGACAGGGGGGCGGCATTCAGTACTTC
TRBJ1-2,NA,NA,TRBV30,CAWRTGAGNYGYTF,TGTGCCTGGAGGACGGGGGCAGGCAACTATGGCTACACCTTC
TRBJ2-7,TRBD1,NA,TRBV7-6,CASSPLPGQTYEQYF,TGTGCCAGCAGCCCACTTCCGGGACAGACCTACGAGCAGTACTTC
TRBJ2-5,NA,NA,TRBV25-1,CASSPRHLQETQYF,TGTGCCAGCAGTCCCCGACACCTTCAAGAGACCCAGTACTTC
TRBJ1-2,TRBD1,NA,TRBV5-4,CASSRTGGLGYTF,TGTGCCAGCAGCCGGACAGGGGGCCTGGGCTACACCTTC
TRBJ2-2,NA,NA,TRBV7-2,CASSLIQNTGELFF,TGTGCCAGCAGCTTAATACAGAACACCGGGGAGCTGTTTTTT
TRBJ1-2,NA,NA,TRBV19,CASRGQQLYGYTF,TGTGCCAGTAGAGGACAGCAACTCTATGGCTACACCTTC
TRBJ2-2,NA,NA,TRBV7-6,CASSLDTSGNTGELFF,TGTGCCAGCAGCTTAGATACGTCCGGAAACACCGGGGAGCTGTTTTTT
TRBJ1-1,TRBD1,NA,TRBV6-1,CASSLQTGGNTEAFF,TGTGCCAGCAGCCTACAGACAGGGGGGAACACTGAAGCTTTCTTT
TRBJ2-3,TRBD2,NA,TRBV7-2,CASSPWGGSPDTQYF,TGTGCCAGCAGCCCCTGGGGAGGGTCTCCAGATACGCAGTATTTT
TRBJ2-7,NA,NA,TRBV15,CATSRDTGSKLYEQYF,TGTGCCACCAGCAGAGACACCGGGTCGAAGCTCTACGAGCAGTACTTC
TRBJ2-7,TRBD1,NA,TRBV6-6,CASSRDRASYEQYF,TGTGCCAGCAGTCGCGACAGGGCCTCCTACGAGCAGTACTTC
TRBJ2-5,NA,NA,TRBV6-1,CASSLFTGEAQYF,TGTGCCAGCAGTTTATTCACAGGGGAGGCCCAGTACTTC
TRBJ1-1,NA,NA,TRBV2,CASSLVGGSTEAFF,TGTGCCAGCAGTTTGGTCGGGGGGAGCACTGAAGCTTTCTTT
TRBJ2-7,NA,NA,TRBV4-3,CASSQGSSVRGYEQYF,TGCGCCAGCAGCCAGGGATCTAGCGTCCGTGGTTACGAGCAGTACTTC
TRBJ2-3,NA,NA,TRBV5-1,CASSGSDVTDTQYF,TGCGCCAGCAGCGGGAGCGATGTCACAGATACGCAGTATTTT
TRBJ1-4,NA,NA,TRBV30,CAWSVAATVGEKLFF,TGTGCCTGGAGTGTAGCTGCTACGGTTGGGGAAAAACTGTTTTTT
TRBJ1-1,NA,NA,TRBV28,CAIFSQGRTEAFF,TGTGCTATTTTTTCTCAGGGAAGGACTGAAGCTTTCTTT
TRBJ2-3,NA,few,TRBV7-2,CATSLGGAVDTQYF,TGTGCCACCTCGCTGGGTGGGGCCGTAGATACGCAGTATTTT
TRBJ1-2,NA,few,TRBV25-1,CASSEYGQAYGYTF,TGTGCCAGCAGTGAATATGGGCAGGCCTATGGCTACACCTTC
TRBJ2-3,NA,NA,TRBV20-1,CSASKDTQYF,TGCAGTGCTAGTAAAGACACGCAGTATTTT
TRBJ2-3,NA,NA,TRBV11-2,CASSLITSPRADTQYF,TGTGCCAGCAGCTTGATAACTAGCCCCCGCGCAGATACGCAGTATTTT